One and the same sample provided the 13 T cell receptor beta chains below, sequenced in a study of T cell repertoires in cytomegalovirus infection (dated by TCRdb to 2018 to 2020). The sample's treatment or condition label is to be understood as: in vitro stimulation with specific CMV peptide epitopes to enrich CMV-specific T cells. No antigen is known for these receptors. The sequencer listed for this sample is Illumina HiSeq 1500. TCRdb cleaned the public reads at Q25 with fastp, built clones with MiXCR and kept in-frame beta chains. Rows matching on CDR3 protein sequence are summarized as one entry with the most common DNA and genes. For this sample the table gives about 770,000 distinct CDR3 sequences, of which about 28% were detected only once. About an eighth of the sample goes to the ten largest clones. The sample in question was cultured CD8+ T cells from PBMCs, obtained from culture after CMV antigen stimulation. The receptors derive from a human donor in good health (CMV status not recorded). Some clones in this sample may be carry-over from other donors' samples.

This chain uses TRBV14 with TRBJ2-5; D might be TRBD1 or TRBD2, each matching 6 bases. Germline CDR1 SGHDN, CDR2 FVKESK. The CDR3 spans 14 residues. With 0 bases removed from V and 9 bases from J, the gap between germline ends came to 14 bases. CDR3 DNA sequence: TGTGCCAGCAGCCAAGAAGTTCCCCGGGGGCCCCAGTACTTC. This codes for CASSQEVPRGPQYF. The entire variable domain, with the rest obtained from reference TRBV14 and TRBJ2-5, is as follows: EAGVTQFPSHSVIEKGQTVTLRCDPISGHDNLYWYRRVMGKEIKFLLHFVKESKQDESGMPNNRFLAERTGGTYSTLKVQPAELEDSGVYFCASSQEVPRGPQYFGPGTRLLVL.

The chain combines TRBV11-2 with TRBJ1-1; no reliable D call. The CDR3 length is 19 residues. The V end was cut by 5 bases, the J end by 0 bases, with 25 bases between. The germline CDR1 and CDR2 sequences are SGHAT and FQNNGV. Here the CDR3 reads CASSRWARTVVLMNTEAFF. The CDR3 nucleotides read TGTGCCAGCAGCCGTTGGGCCCGGACGGTTGTACTCATGAACACTGAAGCTTTCTTT. The whole variable domain, remainder taken from reference TRBV11-2 and TRBJ1-1, is EAGVAQSPRYKIIEKRQSVAFWCNPISGHATLYWYQQILGQGPKLLIQFQNNGVVDDSQLPKDRFSAERLKGVDSTLKIQPAKLEDSAVYLCASSRWARTVVLMNTEAFFGQGTRLTVV.

This chain uses TRBV7-6 with TRBJ1-1, with 8 positions matching TRBD1. This CDR3 is built from 15 residues. Germline CDR1 SGHVS, CDR2 FNYEAQ. V trimming: 4 bases; J trimming: 3 bases; junction bases outside the gene matches: 7. CDR3 nucleotide sequence: TGTGCCAGCAGCTCCACGACAGGGGTGGACACTGAAGCTTTCTTT. It is translated as CASSSTTGVDTEAFF.

The chain combines TRBV6-2 or TRBV6-3 with TRBJ2-5; 10 bases match TRBD1. Trimming cost V 3 bases and J 5 bases; bases outside gene matches: 9. The CDR3 runs 16 residues. The V gene's germline CDR1 is MNHEY and CDR2 SVGEGT. Here the CDR3 reads CASSYVRDRGGETQYF. The CDR3 DNA reads as TGTGCCAGCAGTTATGTGCGGGACAGGGGCGGGGAGACCCAGTACTTC.

This clonotype was found once. CDR3 in DNA: TGTGCCAGCAGTTACTCCGCCTTTCAGCGCGGCACCACAGATACGCAGTATTTT. This sequence encodes CASSYSAFQRGTTDTQYF. The chain carries TRBV6-6 and TRBJ2-3; D is uncertain. Germline CDR1 and CDR2: MNHNY and SVGAGI (reference sequence). The CDR3 covers 18 residues. V lost 0 bases and J lost 2, with 18 bases in between.

This clonotype was observed a handful of times. The CDR3 is CASSFGLNGNQPQHF. CDR3 DNA sequence: TGTGCCAGCAGTTTCGGCCTCAACGGCAATCAGCCCCAGCATTTT. This chain joins TRBV28 and TRBJ1-5; no reliable D call. Per the germline V gene, CDR1 is MDHEN and CDR2 is SYDVKM. Trimming stripped 3 bases from V and 2 bases from J, with 11 bases between. The CDR3 runs 15 residues.

The CDR3 bases are TGTGCCATCAGTGGGGACAGGGAGGGGACAAAGGGCAATCAGCCCCAGCATTTT. Translation gives CAISGDREGTKGNQPQHF. V usage is TRBV10-3 and J usage is TRBJ1-5; 9 bases are a match to TRBD1. With 4 bases clipped from V and 2 bases from J, the junction kept 12 bases outside the gene matches. The length of the CDR3 is 18 residues. Germline V gene data show CDR1 as ENHRY and CDR2 as SYGVKD.

Only a few counts were recorded for this clonotype. The chain is built from TRBV27 and TRBJ1-1, with D tentatively TRBD1 (5 bases). In germline, CDR1 is MNHEY, CDR2 SMNVEV (reference sequence). Trimming removed 3 bases at V and 0 bases at J, with 14 bases between. This CDR3 contains 16 residues. The CDR3 loop reads CASSFVRVPLNTEAFF. CDR3 nucleotides: TGTGCCAGCAGTTTTGTCAGGGTCCCCCTGAACACTGAAGCTTTCTTT.

The chain uses TRBV5-8 and TRBJ1-5; D unresolved. The CDR3 totals 15 residues. CDR1 and CDR2 (germline): SGHTS, YDEGEE. Trimming left V 0 bases short and J 5 bases short, with 12 bases between. DNA for the CDR3: TGTGCCAGCAGCTTGGGATTCACCCCAGATCAGCCCCAGCATTTT. Encoded protein: CASSLGFTPDQPQHF.

This chain joins TRBV13 and TRBJ2-3, with D possibly being TRBD1 or TRBD2 (5 bases each). V was pared by 4 bases and J by 1 base, with 18 bases between. Germline CDR1 is PRHDT and CDR2 is FYEKMQ (reference sequence). CDR3 length: 17 amino acids. The CDR3 reads CASSSTGGRGGTDTQYF. DNA for the CDR3: TGTGCCAGCAGCTCAACAGGAGGCCGAGGGGGCACAGATACGCAGTATTTT.

This rearrangement joins TRBV29-1 to TRBJ1-2; TRBD1 is a possible D gene (5 bases). The CDR3 has 13 residues. CDR1 SQVTM and CDR2 ANQGSEA come from the germline V gene. The V end lost 0 bases, the J end lost 5 bases, and 10 bases lay between the germline ends. The chain's CDR3 is CSVEDAGKYGYTF. The DNA for the CDR3 is TGCAGCGTTGAAGACGCAGGGAAGTATGGCTACACCTTC.

The table lists this clonotype with many counts. The CDR3 loop reads CASSYMRRSEAFF. The CDR3 DNA follows: TGTGCCAGCAGCTACATGCGGAGGTCTGAAGCTTTCTTT. The rearrangement links TRBV7-2 to TRBJ1-1; D not resolved. Germline CDR1 SGHTA, CDR2 FQGNSA. The CDR3 is made up of 13 amino acids. Trimming stripped 4 bases from V and 6 bases from J, with 12 bases between.

This clonotype was seen just once. The rearrangement links TRBV6-2 or TRBV6-3 to TRBJ2-7; D unresolved. Trimming took off 5 bases at V and 1 base at J, with 12 bases between the two ends. Germline V gene sequence: CDR1 MNHEY, CDR2 SVGEGT. This CDR3 has 14 residues. CDR3 residues: CASSPPPGSYEQYF. For the CDR3, the DNA is TGTGCCAGCAGTCCCCCACCGGGTTCCTACGAGCAGTACTTC.